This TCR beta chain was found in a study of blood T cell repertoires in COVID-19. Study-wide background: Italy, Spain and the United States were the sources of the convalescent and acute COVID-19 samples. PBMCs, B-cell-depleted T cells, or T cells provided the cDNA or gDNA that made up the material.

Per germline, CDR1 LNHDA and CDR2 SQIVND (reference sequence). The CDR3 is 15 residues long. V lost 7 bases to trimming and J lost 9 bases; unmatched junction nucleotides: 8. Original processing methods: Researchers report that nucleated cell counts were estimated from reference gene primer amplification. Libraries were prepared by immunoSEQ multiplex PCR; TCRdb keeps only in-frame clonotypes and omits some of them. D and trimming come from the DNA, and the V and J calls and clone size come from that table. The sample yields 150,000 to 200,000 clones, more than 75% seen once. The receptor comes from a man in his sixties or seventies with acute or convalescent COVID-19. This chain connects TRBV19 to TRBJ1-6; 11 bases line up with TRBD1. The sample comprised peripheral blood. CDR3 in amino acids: CASMRTGGFLSPLHF. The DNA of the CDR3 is TGTGCCAGTATGAGGACAGGGGGCTTCCTTTCACCCCTCCACTTT.